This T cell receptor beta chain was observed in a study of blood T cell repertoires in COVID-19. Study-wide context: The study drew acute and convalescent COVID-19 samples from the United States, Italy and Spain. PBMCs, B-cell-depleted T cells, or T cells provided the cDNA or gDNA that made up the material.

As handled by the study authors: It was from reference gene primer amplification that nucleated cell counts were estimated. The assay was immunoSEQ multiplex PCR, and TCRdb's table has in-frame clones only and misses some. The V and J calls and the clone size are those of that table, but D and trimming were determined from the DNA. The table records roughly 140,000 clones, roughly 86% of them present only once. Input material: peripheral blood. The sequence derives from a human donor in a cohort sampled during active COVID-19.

The CDR3 sequence is CASSTGRVTSGAEQYF. The CDR3 coding sequence is TGTGCCAGCAGCACCGGACGTGTGACTAGCGGGGCCGAGCAGTACTTC. This chain joins TRBV5-5 and TRBJ2-7; 11 nucleotides agree with TRBD2. The CDR3 contains 16 residues. From germline, CDR1 is SGHKS and CDR2 YYEKEE (reference sequence). V trimming: 4 bases; J trimming: 6 bases; junction bases outside the gene matches: 12.